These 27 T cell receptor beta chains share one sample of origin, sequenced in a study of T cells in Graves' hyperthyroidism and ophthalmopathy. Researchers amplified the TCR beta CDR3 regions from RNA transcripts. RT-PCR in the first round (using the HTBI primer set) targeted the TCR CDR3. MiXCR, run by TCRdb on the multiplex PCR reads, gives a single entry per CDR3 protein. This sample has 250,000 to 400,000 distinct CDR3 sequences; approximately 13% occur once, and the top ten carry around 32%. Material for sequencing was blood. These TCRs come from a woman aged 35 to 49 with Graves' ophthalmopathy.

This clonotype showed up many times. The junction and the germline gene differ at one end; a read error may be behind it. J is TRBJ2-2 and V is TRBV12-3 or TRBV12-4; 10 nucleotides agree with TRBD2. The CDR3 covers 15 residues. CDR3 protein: CASRRTSGNAGELFF. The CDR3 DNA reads TGTGCCAGCAGGCGCACTAGCGGGAACGCCGGGGAGCTGTTTTTT.

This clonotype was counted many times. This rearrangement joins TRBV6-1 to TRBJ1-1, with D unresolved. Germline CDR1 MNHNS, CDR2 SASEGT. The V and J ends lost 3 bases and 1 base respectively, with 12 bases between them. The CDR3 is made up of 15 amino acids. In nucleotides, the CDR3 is TGTGCCAGCAGTGACGCGCACCTATCGAACACTGAAGCTTTCTTT. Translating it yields CASSDAHLSNTEAFF.

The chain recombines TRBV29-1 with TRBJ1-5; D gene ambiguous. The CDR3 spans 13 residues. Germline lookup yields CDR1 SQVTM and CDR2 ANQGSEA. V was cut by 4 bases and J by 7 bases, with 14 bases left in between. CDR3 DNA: TGCAGCGTTGGGCGGGGAGGCGGGCAGCCCCAGCATTTT. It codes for CSVGRGGGQPQHF.

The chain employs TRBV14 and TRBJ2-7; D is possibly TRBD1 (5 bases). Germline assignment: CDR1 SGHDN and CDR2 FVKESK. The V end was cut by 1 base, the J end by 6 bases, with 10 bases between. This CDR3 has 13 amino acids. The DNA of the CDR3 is TGTGCCAGCAGCCAAGTTTGGGGCTCCGAGCAGTACTTC. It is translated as CASSQVWGSEQYF.

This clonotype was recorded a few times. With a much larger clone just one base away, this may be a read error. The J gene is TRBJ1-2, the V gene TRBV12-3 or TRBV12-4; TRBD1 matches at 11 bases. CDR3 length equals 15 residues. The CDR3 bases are TGTGCCGGCAGTTCGACTCCGGACAGGGGGCATGGCTACACCTTC. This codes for CAGSSTPDRGHGYTF.

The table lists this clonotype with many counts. This chain's CDR3 is CASSLIGKQFF. The CDR3 coding sequence is TGTGCCAGCAGTTTGATTGGAAAACAGTTCTTC. The gene calls are TRBV2 and TRBJ2-1; D not resolved. The V end was cut by 5 bases, the J end by 13 bases, with 12 bases between. Germline-derived CDR1 and CDR2 are SNHLY and FYNNEI. CDR3 size: 11 residues.

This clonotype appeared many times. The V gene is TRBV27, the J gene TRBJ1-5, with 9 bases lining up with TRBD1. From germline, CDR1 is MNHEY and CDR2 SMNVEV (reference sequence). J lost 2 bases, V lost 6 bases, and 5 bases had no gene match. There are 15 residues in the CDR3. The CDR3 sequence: CASRKQGAGNQPQHF. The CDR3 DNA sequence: TGTGCCAGCAGGAAACAGGGGGCCGGCAATCAGCCCCAGCATTTT.

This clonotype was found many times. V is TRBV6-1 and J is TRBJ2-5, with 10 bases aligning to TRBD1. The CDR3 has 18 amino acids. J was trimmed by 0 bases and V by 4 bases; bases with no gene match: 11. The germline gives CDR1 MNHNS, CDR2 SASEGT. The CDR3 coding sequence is TGTGCCAGCAGTGTTCTAGGACAGGGGGTGCGATACCAAGAGACCCAGTACTTC. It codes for CASSVLGQGVRYQETQYF.

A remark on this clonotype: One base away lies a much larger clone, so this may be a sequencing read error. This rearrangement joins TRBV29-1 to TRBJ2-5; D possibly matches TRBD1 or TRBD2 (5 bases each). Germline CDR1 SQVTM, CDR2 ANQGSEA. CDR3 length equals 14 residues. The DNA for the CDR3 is TGCAGCGCGGCGGACGGGACGACCAAAGAGACCCGGTACTTC. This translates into CSAADGTTKETRYF.

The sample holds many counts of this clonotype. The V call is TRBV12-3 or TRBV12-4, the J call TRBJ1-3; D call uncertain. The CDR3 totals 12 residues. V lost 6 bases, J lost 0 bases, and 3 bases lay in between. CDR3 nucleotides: TGTGCCAGCAGAGGCTCTGGAAACACCATATATTTT. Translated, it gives CASRGSGNTIYF.

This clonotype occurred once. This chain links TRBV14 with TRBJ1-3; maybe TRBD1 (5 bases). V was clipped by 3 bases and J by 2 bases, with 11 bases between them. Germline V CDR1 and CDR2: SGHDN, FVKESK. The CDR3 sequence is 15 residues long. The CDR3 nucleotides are TGTGCCAGCAGCCAGGGTTGGGGGACTGGAAACACCATATATTTT. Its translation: CASSQGWGTGNTIYF.

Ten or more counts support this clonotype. In nucleotides, the CDR3 is TGTGCCAGCAGTTGGACAGGGAGCGGCTACGAGCAGTACTTC. Translation gives CASSWTGSGYEQYF. The gene calls are TRBV28 and TRBJ2-7; 8 nucleotides match TRBD1. Germline V lookup: CDR1 MDHEN, CDR2 SYDVKM. CDR3 length: 14 residues. V lost 4 bases, J lost 3 bases, and 5 bases stayed unmatched.

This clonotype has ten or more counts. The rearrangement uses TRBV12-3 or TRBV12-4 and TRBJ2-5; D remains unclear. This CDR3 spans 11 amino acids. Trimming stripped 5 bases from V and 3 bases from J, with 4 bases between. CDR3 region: CASSAKETQYF. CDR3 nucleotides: TGTGCCAGCAGTGCCAAAGAGACCCAGTACTTC.

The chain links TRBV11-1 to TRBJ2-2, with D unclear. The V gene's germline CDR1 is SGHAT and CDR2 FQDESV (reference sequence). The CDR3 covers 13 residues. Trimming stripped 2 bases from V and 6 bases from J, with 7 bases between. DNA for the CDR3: TGTGCCAGCAGCTTAATAGAAGCCGGGGAGCTGTTTTTT. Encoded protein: CASSLIEAGELFF.

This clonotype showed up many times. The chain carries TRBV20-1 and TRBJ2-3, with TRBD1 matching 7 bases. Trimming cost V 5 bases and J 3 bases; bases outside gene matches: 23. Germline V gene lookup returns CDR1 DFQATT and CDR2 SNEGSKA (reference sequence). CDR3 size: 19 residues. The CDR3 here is CSAARWGRGTSRRTDTQYF. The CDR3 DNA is TGCAGTGCTGCTCGATGGGGCAGGGGGACGAGCAGGAGGACAGATACGCAGTATTTT.

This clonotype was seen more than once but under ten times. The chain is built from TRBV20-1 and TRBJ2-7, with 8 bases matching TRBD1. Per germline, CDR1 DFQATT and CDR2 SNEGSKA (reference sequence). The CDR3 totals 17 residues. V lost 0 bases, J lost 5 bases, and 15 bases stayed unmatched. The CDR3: CSARDSRGAGGPHEQYF. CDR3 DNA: TGCAGTGCTAGAGATTCCCGCGGGGCAGGGGGCCCCCACGAGCAGTACTTC.

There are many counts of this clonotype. Here the CDR3 reads CSAGGLPGHNEQFF. Here the CDR3 DNA reads TGCAGTGCTGGGGGACTCCCGGGCCACAATGAGCAGTTCTTC. The chain combines TRBV20-1 with TRBJ2-1, with a possible D match to TRBD2 (6 bases). The CDR3 consists of 14 residues. Germline V gene data show CDR1 as DFQATT and CDR2 as SNEGSKA (reference sequence). Between the trimmed V and J ends, which lost 5 bases and 5 bases, there was a span of 16 bases.

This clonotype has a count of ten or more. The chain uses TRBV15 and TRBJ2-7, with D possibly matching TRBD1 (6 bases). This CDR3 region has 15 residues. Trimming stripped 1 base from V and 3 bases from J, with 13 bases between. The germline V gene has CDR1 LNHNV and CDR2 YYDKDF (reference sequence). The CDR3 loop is CATSRGQETSYEQYF. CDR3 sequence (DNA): TGTGCCACCAGCAGAGGACAGGAGACGAGCTACGAGCAGTACTTC.

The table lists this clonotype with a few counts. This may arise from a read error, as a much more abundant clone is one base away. CDR3 loop: CASSPDRIRRETQYF. CDR3 DNA sequence: TGTGCCAGCAGTCCGGATCGGATCCGGAGGGAGACCCAGTACTTC. The chain uses TRBV28 and TRBJ2-5; possible D gene TRBD2, 5 bases. The germline V and J ends were trimmed by 5 bases and 5 bases, with 18 bases remaining between them. Germline V gives CDR1 MDHEN, CDR2 SYDVKM. The CDR3 has 15 residues.

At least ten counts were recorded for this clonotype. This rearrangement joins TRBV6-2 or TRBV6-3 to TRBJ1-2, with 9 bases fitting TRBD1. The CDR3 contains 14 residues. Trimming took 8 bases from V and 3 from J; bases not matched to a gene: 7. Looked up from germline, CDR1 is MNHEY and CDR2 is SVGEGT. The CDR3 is CASRRTGAYYGYTF. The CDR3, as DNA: TGTGCCAGCCGACGGACAGGGGCTTACTATGGCTACACCTTC.

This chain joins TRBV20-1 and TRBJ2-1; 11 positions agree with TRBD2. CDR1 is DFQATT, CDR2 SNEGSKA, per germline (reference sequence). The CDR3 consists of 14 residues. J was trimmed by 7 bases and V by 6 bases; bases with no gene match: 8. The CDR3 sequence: CSAKRLAGWNEQFF. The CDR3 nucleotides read TGCAGTGCCAAGCGACTAGCGGGGTGGAATGAGCAGTTCTTC.

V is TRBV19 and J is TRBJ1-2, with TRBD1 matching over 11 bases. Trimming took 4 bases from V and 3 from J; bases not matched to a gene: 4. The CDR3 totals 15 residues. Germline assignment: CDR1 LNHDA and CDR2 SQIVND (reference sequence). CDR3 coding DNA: TGTGCCAGTAGTAATCCGGGACAGGGGGACTATGGCTACACCTTC. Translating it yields CASSNPGQGDYGYTF. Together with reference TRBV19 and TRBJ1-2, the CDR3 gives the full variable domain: DGGITQSPKYLFRKEGQNVTLSCEQNLNHDAMYWYRQDPGQGLRLIYYSQIVNDFQKGDIAEGYSVSREKKESFPLTVTSAQKNPTAFYLCASSNPGQGDYGYTFGSGTRLTVV.

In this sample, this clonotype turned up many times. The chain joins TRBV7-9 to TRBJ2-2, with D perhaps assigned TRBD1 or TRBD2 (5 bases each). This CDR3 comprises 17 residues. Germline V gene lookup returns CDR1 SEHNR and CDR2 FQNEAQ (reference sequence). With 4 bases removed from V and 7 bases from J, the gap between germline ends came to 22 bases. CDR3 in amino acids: CASSSRGWDLSGGELFF. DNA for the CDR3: TGTGCCAGCAGCTCCCGGGGCTGGGATCTTTCTGGCGGGGAGCTGTTTTTT.

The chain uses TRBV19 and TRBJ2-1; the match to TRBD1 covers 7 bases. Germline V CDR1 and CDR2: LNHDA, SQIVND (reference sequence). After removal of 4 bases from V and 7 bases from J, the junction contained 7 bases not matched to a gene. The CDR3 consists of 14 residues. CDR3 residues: CASSTQQGSNEQFF. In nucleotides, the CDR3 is TGTGCCAGTAGTACACAACAGGGGTCAAATGAGCAGTTCTTC. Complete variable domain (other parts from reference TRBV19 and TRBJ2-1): DGGITQSPKYLFRKEGQNVTLSCEQNLNHDAMYWYRQDPGQGLRLIYYSQIVNDFQKGDIAEGYSVSREKKESFPLTVTSAQKNPTAFYLCASSTQQGSNEQFFGPGTRLTVL.

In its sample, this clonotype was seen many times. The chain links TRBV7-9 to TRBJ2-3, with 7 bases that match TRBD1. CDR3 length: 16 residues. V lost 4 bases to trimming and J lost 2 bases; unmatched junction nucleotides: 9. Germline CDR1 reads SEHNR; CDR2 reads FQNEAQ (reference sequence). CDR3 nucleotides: TGTGCCAGCAGCTCCCTCCGGGACAGCCCCACAGATACGCAGTATTTT. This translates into CASSSLRDSPTDTQYF.

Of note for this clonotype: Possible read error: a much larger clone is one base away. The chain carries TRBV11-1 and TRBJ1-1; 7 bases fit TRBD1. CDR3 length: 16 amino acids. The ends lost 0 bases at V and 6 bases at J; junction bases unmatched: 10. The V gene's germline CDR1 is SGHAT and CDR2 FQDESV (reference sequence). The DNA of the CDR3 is TGTGCCAGCAGCTTAGCGGTGCGGCAGGGGGTTCCTGAAGCTTTCTTT. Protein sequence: CASSLAVRQGVPEAFF.

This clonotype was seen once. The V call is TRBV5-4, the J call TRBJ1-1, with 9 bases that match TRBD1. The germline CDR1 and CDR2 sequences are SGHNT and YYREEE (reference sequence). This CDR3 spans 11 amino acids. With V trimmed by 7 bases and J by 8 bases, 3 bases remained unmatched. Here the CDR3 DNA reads TGTGCCAGCGGGGACAGGGCCGAAGCTTTCTTT. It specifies CASGDRAEAFF.